The 32 T cell receptor beta chains reported below all come from one sample, sequenced in a study of T cell changes during pregnancy in multiple sclerosis. Using immunoSEQ multiplex PCR, the repertoire was profiled, and TCRdb retains in-frame clones only, with some absent. The data hold some 45,000 clones, with approximately 91% observed a single time. The starting material was CD4+ T cells from peripheral blood mononuclear cells, obtained after pregnancy. The receptors were gathered from a female donor in good health, enrolled as a control in a pregnancy study.

The gene calls are TRBV11-2 and TRBJ2-7; D may be TRBD1 (6 bases). Looked up from germline, CDR1 is SGHAT and CDR2 is FQNNGV. This CDR3 contains 14 residues. V was clipped by 5 bases and J by 0 bases, with 11 bases between them. CDR3 protein: CASSPRDNSYEQYF. Here the CDR3 DNA reads TGTGCCAGCAGCCCCCGGGACAACTCCTACGAGCAGTACTTC.

The chain has TRBV28 and TRBJ1-2, with 7 positions matching TRBD1. V was pared by 2 bases and J by 6 bases, with 3 bases of the junction left unmatched. Germline CDR1 reads MDHEN; CDR2 reads SYDVKM. The CDR3 loop spans 13 amino acids. The CDR3 coding sequence is TGTGCCAGCAGTTTACAGGGGGAAGATGGCTACACCTTC. Its protein is CASSLQGEDGYTF.

This chain joins TRBV7-2 and TRBJ1-2; the D is unclear. V was clipped by 4 bases and J by 7 bases, with 13 bases between them. Germline V CDR1 and CDR2: SGHTA, FQGNSA. This CDR3 is 13 amino acids long. The CDR3 coding sequence is TGTGCCAGCAGCTCGGAGTTAGGAGGTGGCTACACCTTC. Translated: CASSSELGGGYTF. Full variable domain (rest looked up from reference TRBV7-2 and TRBJ1-2): GAGVSQSPSNKVTEKGKDVELRCDPISGHTALYWYRQSLGQGLEFLIYFQGNSAPDKSGLPSDRFSAERTGGSVSTLTIQRTQQEDSAVYLCASSSELGGGYTFGSGTRLTVV.

The CDR3 DNA reads as TGTGCCAGCAGTTTGTCCGACAGGCCAGATACGCAGTATTTT. It encodes CASSLSDRPDTQYF. The chain uses TRBV28 and TRBJ2-3; possible D gene TRBD1, 6 bases. This CDR3 is built from 14 residues. Per germline, CDR1 MDHEN and CDR2 SYDVKM. Trimming took off 3 bases at V and 4 bases at J, with 11 bases between the two ends.

The chain couples TRBV7-8 to TRBJ1-6; TRBD1 matches at 10 bases. Germline V gives CDR1 SGHVS, CDR2 FQNEAQ. V lost 3 bases and J lost 8; bases outside the gene matches: 10. There are 17 residues in the CDR3. CDR3 sequence reads: CASSLLIRDRGDSPLHF. DNA for the CDR3: TGTGCCAGCAGCTTGTTAATCCGGGACAGGGGTGATTCACCCCTCCACTTT.

The chain recombines TRBV4-1 with TRBJ1-4; 11 bases line up with TRBD1. Trimming cost V 1 base and J 8 bases; bases outside gene matches: 3. The CDR3 has 15 amino acids. Germline V gene lookup returns CDR1 MGHRA and CDR2 YSYEKL. The CDR3 nucleotides read TGCGCCAGCAGCCAAGGGGACAGGGGGAGCGAAAAACTGTTTTTT. Translated: CASSQGDRGSEKLFF.

This chain connects TRBV6-1 to TRBJ2-3; 14 bases are a match to TRBD2. The CDR3 runs to 15 residues. Germline V CDR1 and CDR2: MNHNS, SASEGT. The ends lost 4 bases at V and 4 bases at J; junction bases unmatched: 1. CDR3 bases: TGTGCCAGCAGTGTGGGACTAGCGGGGGCAGATACGCAGTATTTT. It translates to CASSVGLAGADTQYF.

The rearrangement links TRBV19 to TRBJ1-5; 7 positions match TRBD1. From germline, CDR1 is LNHDA and CDR2 SQIVND (reference sequence). This CDR3 contains 14 residues. V trimming: 10 bases; J trimming: 2 bases; junction bases outside the gene matches: 8. The CDR3: CATSTTGGNQPQHF. CDR3 DNA: TGTGCCACTTCCACCACAGGGGGCAATCAGCCCCAGCATTTT.

The J gene is TRBJ1-1, the V gene TRBV13; D is perhaps TRBD1 (5 bases). The CDR3 is made up of 14 amino acids. V dropped 4 bases and J dropped 4 bases, with 13 bases sitting between them. Germline V lookup: CDR1 PRHDT, CDR2 FYEKMQ (reference sequence). CDR3 in DNA: TGTGCCAGCAGCTCCCTGCTGACAGCCACTGAAGCTTTCTTT. Amino acids: CASSSLLTATEAFF. The full variable domain, its missing parts supplied by reference TRBV13 and TRBJ1-1, is AAGVIQSPRHLIKEKRETATLKCYPIPRHDTVYWYQQGPGQDPQFLISFYEKMQSDKGSIPDRFSAQQFSDYHSELNMSSLELGDSALYFCASSSLLTATEAFFGQGTRLTVV.

The chain carries TRBV4-2 and TRBJ1-1; 7 bases fit TRBD1. After removal of 3 bases from V and 8 bases from J, the junction contained 9 bases not matched to a gene. The CDR3 has 14 residues. In germline, CDR1 is LGHNA, CDR2 YNFKEQ. In nucleotides, the CDR3 is TGTGCCAGCAGCCACCTCGACAGGGAGGCCGAAGCTTTCTTT. As protein: CASSHLDREAEAFF.

The CDR3 DNA is TGCGCCAGCAGCCAAGAAAAGGCTAGCGGGAGGGTTAATGAGCAGTTCTTC. Its protein product is CASSQEKASGRVNEQFF. This chain uses TRBV4-3 with TRBJ2-1; 12 bases are shared with TRBD2. The J segment lost 7 bases and the V segment lost 0 bases, leaving 7 bases of the junction unmatched. The CDR3 consists of 17 residues. Looked up from germline, CDR1 is LGHNA and CDR2 is YSLEER.

The chain combines TRBV28 with TRBJ1-2; the D gene is possibly TRBD1 (5 bases). CDR1 and CDR2 from the germline V gene are MDHEN and SYDVKM. CDR3 size: 13 residues. V lost 6 bases, J lost 8 bases, and 16 bases lay in between. DNA for the CDR3: TGTGCCAGCAGCGGAGGAGGGAGGGACGGCTACACCTTC. Translated, it gives CASSGGGRDGYTF.

The gene calls are TRBV7-3 and TRBJ2-3, with D unresolved. Trimming left V 7 bases short and J 1 base short, with 12 bases between. Germline CDR1 SGHTA, CDR2 FQGTGA. The CDR3 consists of 14 residues. CDR3 sequence reads: CASTQSAGTDTQYF. The CDR3 region has the DNA TGTGCCAGCACCCAGTCCGCTGGCACAGATACGCAGTATTTT.

V usage is TRBV25-1 and J usage is TRBJ1-5, with D unresolved. CDR1 is MGHDK and CDR2 is SYGVNS in the germline V gene. The CDR3 has 14 amino acids. V lost 4 bases to trimming and J lost 0 bases, with 7 bases between them. This CDR3 reads CASSAEYSNQPQHF. The DNA of the CDR3 is TGTGCCAGCAGTGCAGAATATAGCAATCAGCCCCAGCATTTT. Looking up the rest from reference TRBV25-1 and TRBJ1-5 gives the full variable domain: EADIYQTPRYLVIGTGKKITLECSQTMGHDKMYWYQQDPGMELHLIHYSYGVNSTEKGDLSSESTVSRIRTEHFPLTLESARPSHTSQYLCASSAEYSNQPQHFGDGTRLSIL.

This chain connects TRBV7-9 to TRBJ1-5; D perhaps matches TRBD1 (5 bases). The V end lost 1 base, the J end lost 7 bases, and 17 bases lay between the germline ends. The CDR3 covers 16 residues. The germline gives CDR1 SEHNR, CDR2 FQNEAQ (reference sequence). CDR3 amino acids: CASSLGPGNTWQPQHF. CDR3 bases: TGTGCCAGCAGCTTAGGACCAGGGAATACTTGGCAGCCCCAGCATTTT.

Note on this clone: One end of the junction does not line up with germline, which may come from a read error. This chain joins TRBV6-1 and TRBJ2-3, with a possible D match to TRBD2 (6 bases). Germline assignment: CDR1 MNHNS and CDR2 SASEGT. The CDR3 is 13 residues long. As DNA, the CDR3 is TGTGCCAGCAGCGAAGGCGGGGTAGATACGCAGTATTTT. Translation: CASSEGGVDTQYF.

Remarks on this clone: Other DNA sequences in this specimen translate into the identical CDR3. The chain is built from TRBV5-6 and TRBJ1-3, with 7 bases lining up with TRBD1. CDR3 length: 15 amino acids. The J segment lost 4 bases and the V segment lost 7 bases, leaving 11 bases of the junction unmatched. Germline CDR1 SGHDT, CDR2 YYEEEE. Here the CDR3 reads CASANLGTAGNTIYF. CDR3 DNA: TGTGCCAGCGCGAACCTCGGGACAGCCGGAAACACCATATATTTT.

The chain combines TRBV15 with TRBJ1-6; no firm D call. V lost 5 bases, J lost 7 bases, and 15 bases lay in between. The CDR3 consists of 15 residues. Germline CDR1 reads LNHNV; CDR2 reads YYDKDF (reference sequence). The CDR3 here is CATSDAEGSNSPLHF. In DNA form, the CDR3 reads TGTGCCACCAGCGACGCAGAGGGTTCCAATTCACCCCTCCACTTT. Based on the CDR3 plus reference TRBV15 and TRBJ1-6, the full variable domain is DAMVIQNPRYQVTQFGKPVTLSCSQTLNHNVMYWYQQKSSQAPKLLFHYYDKDFNNEADTPDNFQSRRPNTSFCFLDIRSPGLGDTAMYLCATSDAEGSNSPLHFGNGTRLTVT.

The chain uses TRBV7-9 and TRBJ2-3, with TRBD1 identical over 10 bases. The V gene end was trimmed by 3 bases and the J gene end by 7 bases; junction bases not matched to a gene: 7. The germline gives CDR1 SEHNR, CDR2 FQNEAQ (reference sequence). This CDR3 spans 15 amino acids. CDR3 nucleotides: TGTGCCAGCAGCTTCACCGGGACAGGGGTCAATACGCAGTATTTT. This translates into CASSFTGTGVNTQYF.

This chain uses TRBV4-1 with TRBJ2-7, with TRBD2 identical over 7 bases. Losses at the gene ends were 1 base for V and 2 bases for J; bases not matched to a gene: 8. The CDR3 spans 16 residues. Looked up from germline, CDR1 is MGHRA and CDR2 is YSYEKL. Here the CDR3 reads CASSQVVAGATYEQYF. In DNA form, the CDR3 reads TGCGCCAGCAGCCAAGTCGTAGCGGGTGCCACCTACGAGCAGTACTTC.

Turning to this clone: This same CDR3 is encoded by further DNA sequences in the sample. The rearrangement joins TRBV7-9 to TRBJ1-3; TRBD1 agrees at 7 bases. Germline lookup yields CDR1 SEHNR and CDR2 FQNEAQ (reference sequence). V dropped 4 bases and J dropped 7; count of bases not matched to a gene: 7. There are 14 residues in the CDR3. The CDR3 sequence: CASSWDRGDNTIYF. CDR3 sequence (DNA): TGTGCCAGCAGCTGGGACAGAGGCGACAACACCATATATTTT. Looking up the rest from reference TRBV7-9 and TRBJ1-3 gives the full variable domain: DTGVSQNPRHKITKRGQNVTFRCDPISEHNRLYWYRQTLGQGPEFLTYFQNEAQLEKSRLLSDRFSAERPKGSFSTLEIQRTEQGDSAMYLCASSWDRGDNTIYFGEGSWLTVV.

V is TRBV6-1 and J is TRBJ1-5, with 11 bases lining up with TRBD1. The V gene end was trimmed by 8 bases and the J gene end by 8 bases; junction bases not matched to a gene: 8. Germline lookup yields CDR1 MNHNS and CDR2 SASEGT. The CDR3 is 14 amino acids. This CDR3 is CASRRDRGREPQHF. The CDR3 nucleotides are TGTGCCAGCCGCAGGGACAGGGGGAGGGAGCCCCAGCATTTT.

This sequence joins TRBV5-1 and TRBJ2-3; 13 positions agree with TRBD2. The trim removed 3 bases at V and 6 bases at J, leaving 7 bases unmatched. Germline V gene sequence: CDR1 SGHRS, CDR2 YFSETQ. This CDR3 comprises 16 residues. CDR3 residues: CASSSGTSGVLDTQYF. CDR3 in DNA: TGCGCCAGCAGCTCCGGGACTAGCGGGGTATTGGATACGCAGTATTTT.

J is TRBJ1-2 and V is TRBV7-2, with TRBD1 matching over 7 bases. Germline V gene lookup returns CDR1 SGHTA and CDR2 FQGNSA. This CDR3 comprises 13 residues. V shed 5 bases and J 4 bases; nucleotides not matched to a gene: 4. CDR3 sequence: CASSPDRAYGYTF. The CDR3 nucleotides read TGTGCCAGCAGCCCCGACAGGGCCTATGGCTACACCTTC.

This clone appeared a single time. The chain combines TRBV10-2 with TRBJ2-2; 7 bases match TRBD1. Germline assignment: CDR1 WSHSY and CDR2 SAAADI. The CDR3 runs to 16 residues. Trimming removed 2 bases from V and 4 bases from J; junction bases left unmatched: 7. The CDR3 sequence: CASSEPTGSVTGELFF. Here the CDR3 DNA reads TGCGCCAGCAGTGAGCCGACAGGGTCGGTCACCGGGGAGCTGTTTTTT.

J is TRBJ2-5 and V is TRBV5-1; the match to TRBD2 covers 12 bases. Germline V lookup: CDR1 SGHRS, CDR2 YFSETQ. This CDR3 has 18 amino acids. V shed 3 bases and J 1 base; nucleotides not matched to a gene: 10. The CDR3 region is CASSWVPGLAGFQETQYF. CDR3 nucleotide sequence: TGCGCCAGCAGCTGGGTCCCGGGACTAGCGGGTTTCCAAGAGACCCAGTACTTC.

This chain joins TRBV15 and TRBJ2-1; 9 nucleotides agree with TRBD2. Germline CDR1 LNHNV, CDR2 YYDKDF (reference sequence). The CDR3 is 14 residues long. V lost 5 bases and J lost 7; bases outside the gene matches: 6. Here the CDR3 DNA reads TGTGCCACCAGCCGAGCGGGAGGTGGGAATGAGCAGTTCTTC. Its translation: CATSRAGGGNEQFF.

The chain links TRBV2 to TRBJ1-2; the D is unclear. CDR1 and CDR2 (germline): SNHLY, FYNNEI. Trimming took off 6 bases at V and 7 bases at J, with 9 bases between the two ends. CDR3 length equals 11 residues. CDR3 region: CASRLLPGYTF. The CDR3 coding sequence is TGTGCCAGCAGGTTGCTACCTGGCTACACCTTC.

The V call is TRBV2, the J call TRBJ1-5, with D unclear. CDR1 is SNHLY, CDR2 FYNNEI, per germline. The CDR3 consists of 13 residues. Trimming shortened V by 5 bases and J by 2 bases, and 7 bases separated the two germline ends. The CDR3 DNA reads TGTGCCAGCAGTTCCGGGGGCAATCAGCCCCAGCATTTT. This gives the protein CASSSGGNQPQHF.

V usage is TRBV5-1 and J usage is TRBJ2-3, with 11 bases that match TRBD2. The J segment lost 7 bases and the V segment lost 4 bases, leaving 11 bases of the junction unmatched. The CDR3 extends over 16 amino acids. CDR1 is SGHRS, CDR2 YFSETQ, per germline. CDR3 DNA: TGCGCCAGCAGCCCGGGTATAGCGGGAGGGTCGAATACGCAGTATTTT. Translating gives CASSPGIAGGSNTQYF.

This chain joins TRBV27 and TRBJ1-4, with D possibly TRBD1 on 6 matching bases. V lost 3 bases, J lost 8 bases, and 22 bases lay in between. CDR3 length equals 17 residues. Germline loops: CDR1 MNHEY, CDR2 SMNVEV (reference sequence). CDR3 in amino acids: CASSFTLTGEGVEKLFF. The CDR3 coding sequence is TGTGCCAGCAGTTTTACTTTGACCGGGGAGGGGGTAGAAAAACTGTTTTTT.

This clone was observed a handful of times. V gene TRBV19 combines with J gene TRBJ1-2; a possible D gene is TRBD1 (6 bases). Trimming took 9 bases from V and 4 from J, leaving 12 bases between them. Germline V gives CDR1 LNHDA, CDR2 SQIVND (reference sequence). There are 12 residues in the CDR3. The CDR3 loop is CASRGPSYGYTF. The CDR3 DNA reads as TGTGCCAGCAGGGGCCCCAGCTATGGCTACACCTTC.